This TCR beta chain was recorded in a study of blood T cell repertoires in COVID-19. Data came from immunoSEQ multiplex PCR; TCRdb stores just in-frame clones and leaves some out. The sample consists of around 100,000 clones, approximately 84% of them appearing once. The CDR3 length is 14 residues. V gave up 6 bases and J gave up 4 bases; unmatched junction bases: 10. Germline V gene data show CDR1 as SQVTM and CDR2 as ANQGSEA. The sample consisted of peripheral blood. The chain couples TRBV29-1 to TRBJ2-3; 7 bases match TRBD2. This receptor was identified in a human donor in a cohort sampled during active COVID-19. Written as DNA, the CDR3 is TGCAGCGTCAAACTAGCGTTGCTTGCAGATACGCAGTATTTT. This codes for CSVKLALLADTQYF.